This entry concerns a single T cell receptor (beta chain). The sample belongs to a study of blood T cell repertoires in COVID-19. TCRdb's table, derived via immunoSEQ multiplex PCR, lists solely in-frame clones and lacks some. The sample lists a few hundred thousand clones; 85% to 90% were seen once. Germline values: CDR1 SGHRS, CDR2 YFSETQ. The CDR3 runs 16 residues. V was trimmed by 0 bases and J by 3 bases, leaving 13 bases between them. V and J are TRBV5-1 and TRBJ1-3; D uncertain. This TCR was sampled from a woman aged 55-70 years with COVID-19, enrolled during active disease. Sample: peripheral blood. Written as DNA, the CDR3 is TGCGCCAGCAGCTTGGCGGGTACGAACTATGGAAACACCATATATTTT. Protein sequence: CASSLAGTNYGNTIYF.